This TCR beta chain originates from a study of shared clonotypes between healthy human individuals. Extraction of genomic DNA in unsorted samples used approximately 100 million PBMCs. This CDR3 region has 15 residues. The germline V gene has CDR1 LGHNA and CDR2 YNFKEQ. V was clipped by 2 bases and J by 3 bases, with 13 bases between them. Libraries were prepared by immunoSEQ multiplex PCR; TCRdb keeps only in-frame clonotypes and omits some of them. Found here are about half a million clones, more than 75% of them singletons; the top ten hold around 13%. Specimen: PBMCs. The gene calls are TRBV4-2 and TRBJ1-1; D unclear. This TCR came from a woman in her thirties or forties in good health. Some clones in this sample may be carry-over from other donors' samples. The CDR3 protein is CASSQRWLPDTEAFF. CDR3 DNA sequence: TGTGCCAGCAGCCAAAGATGGCTCCCGGACACTGAAGCTTTCTTT.